This is a list of T cell receptor beta chains from one sample in a study of CD8+ T cells in alopecia areata. Assay: immunoSEQ multiplex PCR; the TCRdb copy retains only in-frame clones and omits some. This table has 150,000 to 200,000 clones, roughly 60% appearing once. Material: CD4+ T cells sorted from blood, obtained at week 24, from a patient treated with tofacitinib. The source of these receptors is a human donor with alopecia areata. Both conserved end residues are part of each CDR3.

length,J,V,CDR3
13,TRBJ2-3,TRBV2,CASKATGTDTQYF
12,TRBJ1-1,TRBV27,CASRDDRGEAFF
11,TRBJ1-2,TRBV6-1,CASREGLGYTF
12,TRBJ2-7,TRBV11-2,CASSLTGYEQYF
16,TRBJ2-3,TRBV5-1,CASSSPRAANTDTQYF
16,TRBJ2-2,TRBV6-6,CASSNRGRGNTGELFF
13,TRBJ1-1,TRBV15,CATSRPANTEAFF
11,TRBJ1-1,TRBV29-1,CSVAPVAEAFF
13,TRBJ1-2,TRBV30,CAWSPDRSYGYTF
15,TRBJ2-1,TRBV29-1,CSVGWDFISYNEQFF
13,TRBJ1-6,TRBV7-2,CASRDRTNSPLHF
13,TRBJ1-5,TRBV29-1,CSVGDSGNQPQHF
15,TRBJ1-2,TRBV2,CASSVSDRPSGGYTF
15,TRBJ2-4,TRBV4-3,CASSPSDRSKNIQYF
12,TRBJ1-1,TRBV29-1,CSAIDTRPEAFF
16,TRBJ1-6,TRBV7-2,CASSLANRAGGSPLHF
16,TRBJ2-3,TRBV5-6,CASSFRTRASTDTQYF
14,TRBJ2-7,TRBV29-1,CSVAVGGNPYEQYF
15,TRBJ2-3,TRBV7-2,CASSLGLAGADTQYF
13,TRBJ1-6,TRBV9,CASSVDRAGPLHF
15,TRBJ2-3,TRBV19,CASRTSGATTDTQYF
14,TRBJ2-7,TRBV2,CASQFAGPYGEQYF
13,TRBJ1-4,TRBV4-3,CASSPHKNEKLFF
15,TRBJ1-2,TRBV29-1,CSVELGSSGATGYTF
14,TRBJ2-7,TRBV2,CASTGFKGTYEQYF
12,TRBJ1-2,TRBV2,CASSDGPAGYTF
10,TRBJ2-7,TRBV20-1,CSAYRGEQYF
13,TRBJ2-3,TRBV5-4,CASSLAGADTQYF
13,TRBJ2-1,TRBV13,CASSGGANNEQFF
12,TRBJ1-5,TRBV30,CAWGYGGQPQHF
16,TRBJ1-1,TRBV5-6,CASSLTGIGGNTEAFF
13,TRBJ2-1,TRBV9,CASSSGPSNEQFF
15,TRBJ1-1,TRBV5-6,CASSKTGTGTTEAFF
15,TRBJ2-1,TRBV30,CAWSKAGGPRGEQFF
14,TRBJ1-2,TRBV11-2,CASSEDPWSYGYTF
15,TRBJ2-2,TRBV6-5,CASSYTAGRTGELFF
12,TRBJ2-7,TRBV29-1,CSVDSGDYEQYF